The source of this T cell receptor beta chain is a study of blood T cells in healthy people across ages. Germline V gene sequence: CDR1 SQVTM, CDR2 ANQGSEA. The length of the CDR3 is 13 residues. Primers used in a second PCR of roughly 7 to 12 cycles were a sample-barcoded 5' primer and a J-beta primer mix. TCRdb re-called the 5' RACE reads through MiXCR, storing one row per CDR3 protein. The table lists some 1,800,000 distinct CDR3 sequences, about 39% of them singletons, with more than 20% in the top ten. Whole-study results and caveats: Naive T cell percentage strongly correlated with TCR beta diversity. Calculation of diversity from one million T cells yielded estimates considered to be underestimates.

This clonotype occurred a few times. No antigen is known for it. A junction end diverges from the germline sequence, so it may reflect a read error. The chain employs TRBV29-1 and TRBJ2-3; D might be TRBD1 (5 bases). This clonotype originated in a human donor in good health. Sequenced: blood. The CDR3 region has the DNA TGCAACGTTGTTCAGGGCCTCACAGATACGCAGTATTTT. It specifies CNVVQGLTDTQYF.